This is a list of T cell receptor beta chains from one sample in a study of blood T cell repertoires in COVID-19. The table came from immunoSEQ multiplex PCR; TCRdb's copy has only in-frame clones and leaves some out. The data show around 200,000 clones, approximately 87% seen once. The sequenced sample was peripheral blood. The receptor source for this set is a woman in her sixties or seventies with COVID-19, enrolled during active disease. CDR3s include the opening cysteine and the closing phenylalanine or tryptophan. A D gene is named only where the DNA matches it firmly. Rows give clone size only sometimes, using once, few, many, or a class for an expanded clone.

v_gene	abundance	j_gene	d_gene	CDR3aa	CDR3nt
TRBV7-2	.	TRBJ2-3	TRBD2	CASSLGLAGGTTPPDTQYF	TGTGCCAGCAGCCTGGGACTAGCGGGAGGGACTACACCCCCCGATACGCAGTATTTT
TRBV5-6	once	TRBJ1-2	.	CASSLEGRGRSYTF	TGTGCCAGCAGCTTGGAGGGTCGGGGTCGGAGCTACACCTTC
TRBV10-3	.	TRBJ1-2	.	CAISVLGVDYGYTF	TGTGCCATCAGTGTGTTAGGGGTTGACTATGGCTACACCTTC
TRBV7-9	.	TRBJ2-7	.	CASSPRQALDEQYF	TGTGCCAGCAGCCCTCGACAGGCCTTGGACGAGCAGTACTTC
TRBV19	once	TRBJ1-3	TRBD1	CASIPRGLVNTIYF	TGTGCCAGTATCCCCAGGGGGCTTGTGAACACCATATATTTT
TRBV28	.	TRBJ1-4	TRBD1	CASSFLGTANNEKLFF	TGTGCCAGCAGTTTCCTTGGGACAGCGAATAATGAAAAACTGTTTTTT
TRBV10-3	.	TRBJ2-5	.	CAISDGVSGETQYF	TGTGCCATCAGTGATGGAGTTTCTGGAGAGACCCAGTACTTC
TRBV30	.	TRBJ1-1	.	CAWIPGSPRAFF	TGTGCCTGGATCCCTGGCAGCCCCAGGGCTTTCTTT
TRBV24-1	once	TRBJ2-2	.	CATSDWGTPNTGELFF	TGTGCCACCAGTGATTGGGGGACTCCGAACACCGGGGAGCTGTTTTTT
TRBV6-5	.	TRBJ2-1	TRBD1	CASSYLGQGPFNEQFF	TGTGCCAGCAGTTACTTGGGACAGGGGCCCTTCAATGAGCAGTTCTTC
TRBV5-6	.	TRBJ1-3	.	CASSPALGGPGNTIYF	TGTGCCAGCAGCCCCGCCCTGGGGGGGCCTGGAAACACCATATATTTT
TRBV28	many	TRBJ2-7	.	CASSTIMAEQYF	TGTGCCAGCAGCACGATTATGGCCGAGCAGTACTTC
TRBV12-5	.	TRBJ1-5	TRBD1	CASGSNRGGQPQHF	TGTGCTAGTGGTTCGAACAGGGGAGGTCAGCCCCAGCATTTT
TRBV27	.	TRBJ1-3	.	CASSLSANRNTIYF	TGTGCCAGCAGTTTATCGGCCAACAGAAACACCATATATTTT
TRBV6-2/TRBV6-3	once	TRBJ2-7	.	CASSRPRTVLITYEQYF	TGTGCCAGCAGTAGACCAAGGACAGTCCTTATTACCTACGAGCAGTACTTC
TRBV2	.	TRBJ1-1	.	CASSRVTGLEAFF	TGTGCCAGCAGCCGGGTGACTGGCCTGGAAGCTTTCTTT
TRBV28	.	TRBJ2-5	.	CASSLLRGLFQETQYF	TGTGCCAGCAGTTTACTGCGCGGCCTTTTCCAAGAGACCCAGTACTTC
TRBV2	.	TRBJ1-2	TRBD1	CASSSRGQVNYGYTF	TGTGCCAGCAGCTCCCGAGGACAGGTTAACTATGGCTACACCTTC
TRBV7-2	.	TRBJ2-7	.	CASSYDRHISYEQYF	TGTGCCAGCAGTTATGACAGGCATATCTCCTACGAGCAGTACTTC
TRBV27	.	TRBJ2-7	TRBD2	CASSLRAGGRYEQYF	TGTGCCAGCAGTTTACGAGCGGGAGGGAGGTACGAGCAGTACTTC
TRBV5-4	.	TRBJ2-7	TRBD2	CASSLFGGRDFFEQYF	TGTGCCAGCAGCCTCTTCGGGGGGAGGGACTTTTTCGAGCAGTACTTC
TRBV7-2	.	TRBJ1-4	TRBD1	CASSSTGGVEKLFF	TGTGCCAGCAGCTCGACAGGGGGCGTGGAAAAACTGTTTTTT
TRBV7-9	.	TRBJ1-2	TRBD1	CASRLPDRGGSYGYTF	TGTGCCAGCAGACTCCCTGACAGGGGCGGGTCGTATGGCTACACCTTC
TRBV5-1	.	TRBJ2-5	TRBD2	CASSLVAGESETQYF	TGCGCCAGCAGTTTGGTAGCGGGAGAGTCGGAGACCCAGTACTTC
TRBV27	.	TRBJ1-2	.	CASRGLYGYTF	TGTGCCAGCAGGGGACTTTATGGCTACACCTTC
TRBV7-3	once	TRBJ1-2	.	CASSPQGRPSYGYTF	TGTGCCAGCAGCCCGCAGGGGCGCCCCTCCTATGGCTACACCTTC
TRBV21-1	.	TRBJ1-5	.	CASSNGAQGNQPQHF	TGTGCCAGCAGCAATGGGGCCCAGGGAAATCAGCCCCAGCATTTT
TRBV7-2	.	TRBJ2-7	.	CASSFNYEQYF	TGTGCCAGCAGCTTTAACTACGAGCAGTACTTC
TRBV12-3/TRBV12-4	.	TRBJ1-2	.	CASSSQTYGYTF	TGTGCCAGCAGTTCCCAAACTTATGGCTACACCTTC
TRBV7-9	.	TRBJ2-7	TRBD2	CASSASGRDSSYEQYF	TGTGCCAGCAGCGCGAGCGGGAGGGACAGCTCCTACGAGCAGTACTTC
TRBV11-3	.	TRBJ2-1	TRBD2	CASSPGTSGRVGEQFF	TGTGCCAGCAGCCCCGGGACTAGCGGGAGGGTCGGTGAGCAGTTCTTC
TRBV7-9	.	TRBJ1-2	.	CASSFHRENYGYTF	TGTGCCAGCAGCTTCCACCGGGAGAACTATGGCTACACCTTC
TRBV7-2	.	TRBJ2-7	.	CASSPAVPLGQYF	TGTGCCAGCAGCCCAGCGGTGCCCCTGGGGCAGTACTTC
TRBV10-1	.	TRBJ2-2	TRBD2	CASPPPGREPRDTGELFF	TGCGCCAGCCCTCCCCCCGGGCGGGAGCCGCGGGACACCGGGGAGCTGTTTTTT
TRBV27	once	TRBJ2-1	TRBD2	CASSLPLAGTNEQFF	TGTGCCAGCAGTCTCCCGCTAGCGGGGACCAATGAGCAGTTCTTC
TRBV28	.	TRBJ2-2	.	CATRRGTNTGELFF	TGTGCCACCAGGAGGGGGACAAACACCGGGGAGCTGTTTTTT
TRBV6-5	.	TRBJ2-7	.	CASSYGRQEQYF	TGTGCCAGCAGTTACGGCCGACAGGAGCAGTACTTC
TRBV27	.	TRBJ2-7	TRBD1	CASSLIGRGNEQYF	TGTGCCAGCAGTTTAATTGGCAGGGGGAACGAGCAGTACTTC
TRBV4-1	few	TRBJ1-3	.	CASSHPGGGNTIYF	TGCGCCAGCAGCCATCCCGGGGGAGGAAACACCATATATTTT
TRBV11-2	once	TRBJ1-2	.	CASSSSMTSYGYTF	TGTGCCAGCAGCTCCTCAATGACTAGCTATGGCTACACCTTC
TRBV7-2	.	TRBJ2-7	.	CASSSLQGIYEQYF	TGTGCCAGCAGCTCCCTACAGGGAATCTACGAGCAGTACTTC
TRBV2	.	TRBJ2-7	.	CASSGQGFEQYF	TGTGCCAGCAGTGGGCAGGGTTTCGAGCAGTACTTC
TRBV3-1/TRBV3-2	.	TRBJ1-2	TRBD1	CASSRAGQAYGYTF	TGTGCCAGCAGCCGAGCGGGACAGGCTTATGGCTACACCTTC
TRBV6-5	.	TRBJ1-2	.	CASSYITGDNYGYTF	TGTGCCAGCAGTTACATAACCGGGGATAACTATGGCTACACCTTC
TRBV19	.	TRBJ2-2	.	CASSIPRGANTGELFF	TGTGCCAGTAGTATACCCCGGGGAGCGAACACCGGGGAGCTGTTTTTT
TRBV19	.	TRBJ1-1	TRBD1	CASSIVGAGQGATEAFF	TGTGCCAGTAGTATAGTGGGGGCAGGACAGGGGGCCACTGAAGCTTTCTTT
TRBV6-5	.	TRBJ2-1	.	CASRYREVGFYNEQFF	TGTGCCAGCAGGTACCGGGAAGTGGGATTCTACAATGAGCAGTTCTTC
TRBV12-1	few	TRBJ2-7	.	CASSRPRPGQGPYEQYF	TGTGCCAGCAGCCGTCCCCGTCCGGGACAGGGGCCCTACGAGCAGTACTTC
TRBV27	.	TRBJ2-1	TRBD2	CASRFGTSALVLNNEQFF	TGTGCCAGCAGGTTCGGGACTAGCGCCCTAGTTCTGAACAATGAGCAGTTCTTC
TRBV7-8	.	TRBJ2-1	.	CASTPWEADNEQFF	TGTGCCAGCACCCCCTGGGAGGCCGACAATGAGCAGTTCTTC
TRBV6-1	.	TRBJ2-7	TRBD1	CASSERGLGQGASEQYF	TGTGCCAGCAGTGAAAGGGGTTTAGGACAGGGGGCCTCCGAGCAGTACTTC
TRBV5-8	.	TRBJ2-5	TRBD1	CASSARQGMETQYF	TGTGCCAGCAGCGCCCGACAGGGGATGGAGACCCAGTACTTC
TRBV28	once	TRBJ1-6	.	CASSLEQSPLHF	TGTGCCAGCAGTTTAGAACAATCACCCCTCCACTTT
TRBV4-2	.	TRBJ2-1	TRBD2	CASSQASGGGTPSYNEQFF	TGTGCCAGCAGCCAAGCGAGCGGGGGCGGAACACCCTCCTACAATGAGCAGTTCTTC